Listed below are T cell receptor beta chains from one sample, sequenced in a study of CD8 T cells in ankylosing spondylitis. One entry per CDR3 protein, called by TCRdb with MiXCR from the 5' RACE reads. The data show 180,000 or so distinct CDR3 sequences, approximately 10% seen once. Sample: blood, either unsorted or a sorted T cell fraction (not recorded which). The receptors shown here come from a male donor with ankylosing spondylitis or in good health (not recorded which). CDR3s include the opening cysteine and the closing phenylalanine or tryptophan. The order of the fields is clone size, V gene, D gene, J gene, CDR3 protein, CDR3 DNA. A D gene is named only where the DNA matches it firmly. The size of a clone is reported for some rows only, either as once, few or many, or as a class for expanded clones.

>many|TRBV12-3/TRBV12-4|-|TRBJ1-4
CASRQGGSEKLFF
TGTGCCAGCAGACAGGGCGGGAGTGAAAAACTGTTTTTT
>many|TRBV12-3/TRBV12-4|-|TRBJ2-7
CASSRVYGYEQYF
TGTGCCAGCAGCCGAGTCTACGGCTACGAGCAGTACTTC
>few|TRBV5-1|-|TRBJ2-7
CASSLESGPATEQYF
TGCGCCAGCAGCTTGGAATCGGGGCCAGCGACCGAGCAGTACTTC
>many|TRBV5-1|-|TRBJ2-7
CASSLAGSSYEQYF
TGCGCCAGCAGCTTGGCTGGGAGCTCCTACGAGCAGTACTTC
>many|TRBV5-1|TRBD1|TRBJ1-6
CASSSGGQALNSPLHF
TGCGCCAGCAGCTCGGGTGGACAGGCCTTAAATTCACCCCTCCACTTT
>-|TRBV5-1|-|TRBJ1-1
CASSLPQTNTEAFF
TGCGCCAGCAGCTTGCCACAGACTAACACTGAAGCTTTCTTT
>many|TRBV10-3|TRBD1|TRBJ2-7
CAISEGDRGLYEQYF
TGTGCCATCAGTGAGGGGGACAGGGGGTTATACGAGCAGTACTTC
>-|TRBV2|TRBD2|TRBJ2-2
CASSTTTSVRLFF
TGTGCCAGCAGTACCACGACTAGCGTACGGCTGTTTTTT
>-|TRBV30|-|TRBJ1-1
CAWSALVPNTEAFF
TGTGCCTGGAGCGCCCTAGTACCGAACACTGAAGCTTTCTTT
>-|TRBV11-2|TRBD2|TRBJ2-1
CASSWTGAGGRNEQFF
TGTGCCAGCAGCTGGACGGGAGCGGGGGGCAGGAATGAGCAGTTCTTC
>many|TRBV29-1|-|TRBJ2-2
CSVGKGGELFF
TGCAGCGTTGGAAAAGGCGGGGAGCTGTTTTTT
>many|TRBV7-2|-|TRBJ2-1
CASSSSGIDNEQFF
TGTGCCAGCAGCTCATCCGGGATTGACAATGAGCAGTTCTTC
>many|TRBV6-1|-|TRBJ1-1
CASSRVVGNTEAFF
TGTGCCAGCAGCAGGGTTGTCGGGAACACTGAAGCTTTCTTT
>-|TRBV5-1|TRBD2|TRBJ2-7
CASSFVAGGGHEQYF
TGCGCCAGCAGCTTCGTAGCGGGAGGGGGCCACGAGCAGTACTTC
>many|TRBV20-1|TRBD1|TRBJ1-2
CSARDRRTGNYGYTF
TGCAGTGCTAGAGATCGGCGGACAGGCAACTATGGCTACACCTTC
>-|TRBV11-2|TRBD1|TRBJ2-3
CASSPRQGDADTQYF
TGTGCCAGCAGCCCCAGACAGGGGGACGCAGATACGCAGTATTTT
>few|TRBV7-6|-|TRBJ2-7
CASSLKLDDEQYF
TGTGCCAGCAGCTTAAAACTAGACGACGAGCAGTACTTC
>many|TRBV4-3|-|TRBJ1-2
CASSQLDRLDYGYTF
TGCGCCAGCAGCCAGCTAGACAGGCTCGACTATGGCTACACCTTC
>many|TRBV10-3|TRBD2|TRBJ2-1
CATTGLAASNEQFF
TGTGCCACCACGGGACTAGCGGCGAGCAATGAGCAGTTCTTC
>few|TRBV20-1|TRBD1|TRBJ1-5
CRSDRGHSNQPQHF
TGCAGGAGCGACAGGGGGCACAGCAATCAGCCCCAGCATTTT
>many|TRBV6-1|-|TRBJ2-7
CASSEAGKKSEQYF
TGTGCCAGCAGTGAAGCGGGGAAGAAGTCCGAGCAGTACTTC
>few|TRBV7-2|-|TRBJ2-7
CASSLASGPDLPYEQYF
TGTGCCAGCAGCTTAGCGTCGGGACCGGATCTACCCTACGAGCAGTACTTC
>many|TRBV29-1|-|TRBJ2-5
CSVEPPGETQYF
TGCAGCGTTGAACCCCCCGGGGAGACCCAGTACTTC
>many|TRBV12-3/TRBV12-4|-|TRBJ2-5
CASSLAPVQETQYF
TGTGCCAGCAGTTTAGCGCCTGTCCAAGAGACCCAGTACTTC
>-|TRBV7-6|-|TRBJ2-3
CASSFDVRRGDADTQYF
TGTGCCAGCAGCTTCGATGTCAGGCGGGGAGACGCAGATACGCAGTATTTT
>many|TRBV28|TRBD1|TRBJ2-7
CATRLDRAYEQYF
TGTGCCACCCGTTTGGACAGGGCCTACGAGCAGTACTTC
>-|TRBV4-1|TRBD2|TRBJ2-3
CASSRQELAGGDTQYF
TGCGCCAGCAGCCGGCAGGAACTAGCGGGAGGAGATACGCAGTATTTT
>-|TRBV14|-|TRBJ2-5
CASSQVTGTQTQYF
TGTGCCAGCAGCCAAGTGACCGGGACGCAGACCCAGTACTTC
>few|TRBV4-1|-|TRBJ1-1
CASSQELGTVMNTEAFF
TGCGCCAGCAGCCAAGAGTTAGGTACGGTAATGAACACTGAAGCTTTCTTT
>few|TRBV7-9|TRBD2|TRBJ2-7
CASSFVAGGQEQYF
TGTGCCAGCAGCTTCGTCGCGGGGGGGCAAGAGCAGTACTTC
>-|TRBV20-1|TRBD2|TRBJ2-3
CSARTSSADTQYF
TGCAGTGCTCGGACTAGCTCTGCAGATACGCAGTATTTT
>many|TRBV12-3/TRBV12-4|TRBD2|TRBJ2-1
CASSRRASGRSSYNEQFF
TGTGCCAGCAGTCGACGGGCTAGCGGGAGGAGCTCCTACAATGAGCAGTTCTTC
>many|TRBV2|-|TRBJ1-1
CASSKNTEAFF
TGTGCCAGCAGTAAAAACACTGAAGCTTTCTTT
>many|TRBV7-6|TRBD2|TRBJ2-5
CASSRAASGTVETQYF
TGTGCCAGCAGCCGGGCGGCTAGCGGTACGGTTGAGACCCAGTACTTC
>-|TRBV20-1|-|TRBJ2-7
CSAGRTGTSYEQYF
TGCAGTGCTGGCCGTACCGGGACTTCCTACGAGCAGTACTTC
>many|TRBV6-2/TRBV6-3|-|TRBJ2-1
CASSRGLDSYNEQFF
TGTGCCAGCAGTCGAGGACTGGACAGCTACAATGAGCAGTTCTTC